The 32 T cell receptor beta chains in this list originate from one sample, sequenced in a study of spatial heterogeneity in lung cancer. As for time point: sample taken at primary tumor resection. The authors sequenced whole RNA from tumor, nontumor lung or frozen PBMC without sorting. TCRdb processed the 5' RACE reads anew with MiXCR; each CDR3 protein has one entry. The data show some 41,000 distinct CDR3 sequences, with approximately 6.5% seen just once and around 43% held by the top ten. The sequences come from PBMCs, collected at surgery. The receptors derive from a female donor with early-stage non-small cell lung cancer.

This clonotype was seen a handful of times. In DNA form, the CDR3 reads TGCAGCGTGGGAGAGACTGAAGCTTTCTTT. This codes for CSVGETEAFF. The chain has TRBV29-1 and TRBJ1-1; D not certain. Germline V lookup: CDR1 SQVTM, CDR2 ANQGSEA. This CDR3 region has 10 residues. The V gene lost 6 bases and the J gene lost 5 bases, with 7 bases spanning the gap.

The chain employs TRBV19 and TRBJ2-7; 8 positions match TRBD2. Germline V gives CDR1 LNHDA, CDR2 SQIVND (reference sequence). The CDR3 loop spans 15 amino acids. V gave up 3 bases and J gave up 3 bases; unmatched junction bases: 7. CDR3 loop: CASSITGLGGYEQYF. CDR3 bases: TGTGCCAGTAGTATCACGGGACTAGGGGGCTACGAGCAGTACTTC.

This clonotype has only a few counts. V gene TRBV6-1 combines with J gene TRBJ2-7, with a possible D match to TRBD1 (6 bases). Germline assignment: CDR1 MNHNS and CDR2 SASEGT. This CDR3 has 14 amino acids. Between the trimmed V and J ends, which lost 7 bases and 2 bases, there was a span of 15 bases. CDR3 in DNA: TGTGCCAGCACCAGACAGGTCTTTCCCTACGAGCAGTACTTC. Protein: CASTRQVFPYEQYF.

This clonotype was observed at least ten times. The chain couples TRBV28 to TRBJ1-5, with 10 bases that match TRBD1. CDR3 length: 15 residues. Germline lookup yields CDR1 MDHEN and CDR2 SYDVKM. V lost 6 bases, J lost 5 bases, and 7 bases stayed unmatched. The CDR3 nucleotides are TGTGCCAGCAGGTCTACCGGGACAGGGGATCAGCCCCAGCATTTT. It is translated as CASRSTGTGDQPQHF.

The chain has TRBV20-1 and TRBJ1-2; TRBD1 is a possible D gene (5 bases). This CDR3 comprises 13 residues. Trimming stripped 3 bases from V and 4 bases from J, with 12 bases between. The germline V gene has CDR1 DFQATT and CDR2 SNEGSKA (reference sequence). As DNA, the CDR3 is TGCAGTGCTAGCCCAGGGCCCCGCTATGGCTACACCTTC. Translation: CSASPGPRYGYTF.

There are a few counts of this clonotype. V is TRBV2 and J is TRBJ2-1; D gene ambiguous. This CDR3 has 15 amino acids. Trimming shortened V by 3 bases and J by 8 bases, and 17 bases separated the two germline ends. CDR1 is SNHLY and CDR2 is FYNNEI in the germline V gene. CDR3 in amino acids: CASSDNGLGSDEQFF. The CDR3 DNA sequence: TGTGCCAGCAGTGATAACGGGCTCGGGTCAGATGAGCAGTTCTTC.

The J gene is TRBJ2-5, the V gene TRBV5-1; possibly TRBD1 for D (6 bases). The CDR3 runs 15 residues. The germline gives CDR1 SGHRS, CDR2 YFSETQ. Trimming left V 4 bases short and J 4 bases short, with 17 bases between. In DNA form, the CDR3 reads TGCGCCAGCAGCGTCACGGGGACATCCTTAGAGACCCAGTACTTC. Translating it yields CASSVTGTSLETQYF.

This chain uses TRBV24-1 with TRBJ2-1; D ambiguous. V was trimmed by 5 bases and J by 4 bases, leaving 5 bases between them. This CDR3 is 12 amino acids long. From germline, CDR1 is KGHDR and CDR2 SFDVKD. The CDR3 bases are TGTGCCACCAGTGGCAGTTACAATGAGCAGTTCTTC. Amino acid sequence: CATSGSYNEQFF.

This clonotype came up a few times. The chain joins TRBV6-5 to TRBJ2-7; 9 bases fit TRBD1. J lost 4 bases, V lost 6 bases, and 7 bases had no gene match. The CDR3 runs 14 residues. CDR1 and CDR2 from the germline V gene are MNHEY and SVGAGI. The CDR3 spells CASRTGGEGYEQYF. The CDR3 coding sequence is TGTGCCAGCAGGACAGGGGGGGAAGGGTACGAGCAGTACTTC.

As concerns this clonotype: A clone one base away is much larger, so this may be a read error. The chain recombines TRBV4-3 with TRBJ2-1; TRBD2 matches 10 bases. The CDR3 totals 17 residues. The germline CDR1 and CDR2 sequences are LGHNA and YSLEER. This CDR3 is CACSQDFLAGVDNEQFF. As DNA, the CDR3 is TGCGCCTGCAGCCAAGATTTCCTAGCGGGGGTTGACAATGAGCAGTTCTTC.

This clonotype was picked up many times. This sequence joins TRBV12-3 or TRBV12-4 and TRBJ1-1, with 7 bases lining up with TRBD1. With V trimmed by 6 bases and J by 1 base, 2 bases remained unmatched. The CDR3 is 13 residues long. The CDR3 nucleotides read TGTGCCAGCAGGGACAGGTCGAACACTGAAGCTTTCTTT. Translation: CASRDRSNTEAFF.

The rearrangement uses TRBV9 and TRBJ2-1; TRBD1 agrees at 7 bases. This CDR3 is built from 15 residues. With 2 bases clipped from V and 7 bases from J, the junction kept 9 bases outside the gene matches. Germline values: CDR1 SGDLS, CDR2 YYNGEE. CDR3 coding DNA: TGTGCCAGCAGCGTTTCCTGGACAGGATCAAATGAGCAGTTCTTC. Translation gives CASSVSWTGSNEQFF.

Many counts were recorded for this clonotype. The chain is built from TRBV6-6 and TRBJ2-3; D not resolved. Trimming took off 11 bases at V and 11 bases at J, with 17 bases between the two ends. This CDR3 contains 11 residues. Germline V lookup: CDR1 MNHNY, CDR2 SVGAGI (reference sequence). This CDR3 is CASGRGLEQYF. The DNA for the CDR3 is TGTGCCTCCGGACGAGGCCTCGAGCAGTATTTT.

This clonotype was detected many times. V and J are TRBV28 and TRBJ2-1; TRBD2 agrees at 10 bases. V trimming: 2 bases; J trimming: 4 bases; junction bases outside the gene matches: 2. The CDR3 is 15 residues long. Germline CDR1 MDHEN, CDR2 SYDVKM. CDR3 nucleotides: TGTGCCAGCAGTTTACAACTAGCGGGGTACAATGAGCAGTTCTTC. Protein product: CASSLQLAGYNEQFF.

Ten or more counts support this clonotype. The V and J genes are TRBV6-6 and TRBJ2-5; tentatively, D is TRBD2 (5 bases). The CDR3 covers 13 residues. Looked up from germline, CDR1 is MNHNY and CDR2 is SVGAGI (reference sequence). Trimming removed 4 bases at V and 5 bases at J, with 11 bases between. CDR3: CASSSTSTETQYF. For the CDR3, the DNA is TGTGCCAGCAGTTCCACTAGTACGGAGACCCAGTACTTC.

This clonotype was observed many times. The chain is built from TRBV4-1 and TRBJ2-1, with 7 bases matching TRBD2. This CDR3 comprises 17 residues. V lost 1 base, J lost 0 bases, and 6 bases stayed unmatched. Germline CDR1 is MGHRA and CDR2 is YSYEKL. The DNA of the CDR3 is TGCGCCAGCAGCCAAGTTCCAGCGGGGAGCTCCTACAATGAGCAGTTCTTC. It encodes CASSQVPAGSSYNEQFF.

This clonotype was found many times. This chain links TRBV7-9 with TRBJ2-7, with D unclear. Germline V gene lookup returns CDR1 SEHNR and CDR2 FQNEAQ (reference sequence). The length of the CDR3 is 14 residues. Trimming shortened V by 5 bases and J by 0 bases, and 11 bases separated the two germline ends. CDR3 sequence (DNA): TGTGCCAGCAGCCTAATGAAAAGCTCCTACGAGCAGTACTTC. Its protein product is CASSLMKSSYEQYF. Combining the CDR3 with reference TRBV7-9 and TRBJ2-7 gives the whole variable domain DTGVSQNPRHKITKRGQNVTFRCDPISEHNRLYWYRQTLGQGPEFLTYFQNEAQLEKSRLLSDRFSAERPKGSFSTLEIQRTEQGDSAMYLCASSLMKSSYEQYFGPGTRLTVT.

This clonotype was seen more than once but under ten times. V is TRBV6-2 or TRBV6-3 and J is TRBJ2-6; 7 nucleotides match TRBD1. The ends lost 6 bases at V and 2 bases at J; junction bases unmatched: 4. Germline values: CDR1 MNHEY, CDR2 SVGEGT. The CDR3 covers 15 residues. CDR3 in DNA: TGTGCCAGCAGCCCCAGGGGGACTGGGGCCAACGTCCTGACTTTC. Translation gives CASSPRGTGANVLTF.

V gene TRBV4-1 combines with J gene TRBJ2-7; the match to TRBD2 covers 7 bases. CDR3 length: 16 residues. The junction had 8 bases not matched to a gene; V was cut back by 0 bases and J by 3 bases. Germline CDR1 MGHRA, CDR2 YSYEKL. As DNA, the CDR3 is TGCGCCAGCAGCCAAGATCCTACGGGGGGACTCTACGAGCAGTACTTC. Translating gives CASSQDPTGGLYEQYF.

This clonotype was seen ten or more times. V gene TRBV11-2 combines with J gene TRBJ1-1; a possible D gene is TRBD1 (5 bases). V lost 2 bases and J lost 4, with 14 bases in between. Per the germline V gene, CDR1 is SGHAT and CDR2 is FQNNGV. The CDR3 has 15 amino acids. CDR3 region: CASSLMGPRGTEAFF. For the CDR3, the DNA is TGTGCCAGCAGCTTAATGGGGCCGAGGGGCACTGAAGCTTTCTTT.

The chain joins TRBV6-1 to TRBJ1-5, with D perhaps matching TRBD1 (6 bases). The CDR3 length is 15 residues. Between the trimmed V and J ends, which lost 6 bases and 5 bases, there was a span of 17 bases. Germline CDR1 MNHNS, CDR2 SASEGT. The CDR3 loop is CASSHMTGRDQPQHF. CDR3 in DNA: TGTGCCAGCAGCCACATGACAGGAAGGGATCAGCCCCAGCATTTT.

Ten or more counts support this clonotype. CDR3 bases: TGTGCCAGCAGCTTTAGATCGACTGGGGCCAACGTCCTGACTTTC. It specifies CASSFRSTGANVLTF. V is TRBV11-2 and J is TRBJ2-6; no definite D call. V shed 3 bases and J shed 2 bases, with 8 bases lying between them. Germline loops: CDR1 SGHAT, CDR2 FQNNGV. This CDR3 has 15 amino acids.

The CDR3 DNA sequence: TGTGCCAGCAGCCCCGGGGGCTACGAGCAGTACTTC. Its protein product is CASSPGGYEQYF. The chain joins TRBV12-3 or TRBV12-4 to TRBJ2-7; D might be TRBD2 (6 bases). This CDR3 is 12 amino acids long. V was cut by 6 bases and J by 3 bases, with 9 bases left in between.

This clonotype was recorded many times. The chain uses TRBV5-1 and TRBJ2-5; 10 bases agree with TRBD2. Germline CDR1 SGHRS, CDR2 YFSETQ. V was pared by 4 bases and J by 3 bases, with 3 bases of the junction left unmatched. The CDR3 loop spans 14 amino acids. CDR3 sequence reads: CASSPGLAEETQYF. Here the CDR3 DNA reads TGCGCCAGCAGCCCCGGACTAGCGGAAGAGACCCAGTACTTC.

The table lists this clonotype with many counts. This chain uses TRBV10-3 with TRBJ2-5, with D perhaps given as TRBD1 or TRBD2 (5 bases each). CDR1 and CDR2 (germline): ENHRY, SYGVKD. This CDR3 region has 13 residues. V was clipped by 4 bases and J by 0 bases, with 6 bases between them. The DNA for the CDR3 is TGTGCCATCAGTGGGGGACACCAAGAGACCCAGTACTTC. This sequence encodes CAISGGHQETQYF.

The CDR3 DNA reads TGTGCCTGGAGTGGTGCGGAGAACACTGAAGCTTTCTTT. It specifies CAWSGAENTEAFF. This chain connects TRBV30 to TRBJ1-1; D not resolved. CDR1 GTSNPN and CDR2 SVGIG come from the germline V gene (reference sequence). This CDR3 is built from 13 residues. The V end was cut by 1 base, the J end by 1 base, with 7 bases between.

This clonotype was picked up a small number of times. V gene TRBV5-8 combines with J gene TRBJ2-5, with D unclear. Deletions cut 1 base from V and 4 bases from J, with 14 bases between. Germline CDR1 SGHTS, CDR2 YDEGEE. This CDR3 has 15 amino acids. The CDR3: CASSLKRLWRETQYF. CDR3 DNA: TGTGCCAGCAGCTTGAAGCGACTTTGGAGAGAGACCCAGTACTTC. The full variable domain, rest sourced from reference TRBV5-8 and TRBJ2-5, is EAGVTQSPTHLIKTRGQQATLRCSPISGHTSVYWYQQALGLGLQFLLWYDEGEERNRGNFPPRFSGRQFPNYSSELNVNALELEDSALYLCASSLKRLWRETQYFGPGTRLLVL.

The chain links TRBV20-1 to TRBJ2-3; TRBD2 is a possible D gene (6 bases). The CDR3 loop spans 14 amino acids. The ends were cut back, 0 bases at V and 0 bases at J, with 7 bases in the middle. CDR1 DFQATT and CDR2 SNEGSKA come from the germline V gene (reference sequence). The DNA for the CDR3 is TGCAGTGCTAGAGATCTAGCGAGCACAGATACGCAGTATTTT. Translated: CSARDLASTDTQYF.

This clonotype was detected ten times or more. The genes are TRBV6-2 or TRBV6-3 and TRBJ2-6; D possibly corresponds to TRBD1 (7 bases). Germline CDR1 is MNHEY and CDR2 is SVGEGT. This CDR3 region has 13 residues. The ends were cut back, 8 bases at V and 12 bases at J, with 17 bases in the middle. Here the CDR3 DNA reads TGTGCCAGCGCGGGACAGCCCCTCAGCGTCCTGACTTTC. Its translation: CASAGQPLSVLTF.

V is TRBV5-1 and J is TRBJ2-3, with TRBD1 matching over 9 bases. The CDR3 length is 19 residues. Germline CDR1 is SGHRS and CDR2 is YFSETQ. V shed 0 bases, J shed 2 bases, and the junction held 13 bases outside the gene matches. CDR3 bases: TGCGCCAGCAGCTTGGACGGGACAGGGTTCCGAACTAACACAGATACGCAGTATTTT. This translates into CASSLDGTGFRTNTDTQYF. Combining the CDR3 with reference TRBV5-1 and TRBJ2-3 gives the whole variable domain KAGVTQTPRYLIKTRGQQVTLSCSPISGHRSVSWYQQTPGQGLQFLFEYFSETQRNKGNFPGRFSGRQFSNSRSEMNVSTLELGDSALYLCASSLDGTGFRTNTDTQYFGPGTRLTVL.

This clonotype has at least ten counts. The V and J genes are TRBV2 and TRBJ2-7; 9 bases align to TRBD2. Per the germline V gene, CDR1 is SNHLY and CDR2 is FYNNEI. Trimming took 6 bases from V and 1 from J; bases not matched to a gene: 4. This CDR3 contains 14 residues. The CDR3 sequence is CASRPGLASYEQYF. The CDR3 DNA reads TGTGCCAGCAGACCGGGACTAGCTTCCTACGAGCAGTACTTC.

This clonotype was picked up many times. The chain combines TRBV20-1 with TRBJ2-4; a weak D match, TRBD1 (6 bases). Looked up from germline, CDR1 is DFQATT and CDR2 is SNEGSKA (reference sequence). The CDR3 has 18 amino acids. Trimming took 0 bases from V and 0 from J, leaving 18 bases between them. CDR3 bases: TGCAGTGCTAGAGATCTGATTGGACAGCTTCTAGCCAAAAACATTCAGTACTTC. Amino acids: CSARDLIGQLLAKNIQYF.